Presented here are 24 T cell receptor beta chains from one specimen sequenced in a study of T cell responses to AZD1222 COVID-19 vaccine. TCRdb keeps only in-frame clones here, not all; method: immunoSEQ multiplex PCR. The sample holds approximately 89,000 clones, about 88% seen once. This material consisted of peripheral blood, taken on day 0 of AZD1222 vaccination. The source of these receptors is an adult in good health.

The chain employs TRBV5-1 and TRBJ2-3; 8 bases agree with TRBD1. CDR1 and CDR2 (germline): SGHRS, YFSETQ. V shed 3 bases, J shed 5 bases, and the junction held 8 bases outside the gene matches. The CDR3 runs 15 residues. CDR3 coding DNA: TGCGCCAGCAGCTCCACCAGGGGGCAGGGAGATACGCAGTATTTT. Amino acids: CASSSTRGQGDTQYF. The entire variable domain, with the rest obtained from reference TRBV5-1 and TRBJ2-3, is as follows: KAGVTQTPRYLIKTRGQQVTLSCSPISGHRSVSWYQQTPGQGLQFLFEYFSETQRNKGNFPGRFSGRQFSNSRSEMNVSTLELGDSALYLCASSSTRGQGDTQYFGPGTRLTVL.

The count of this clone is one. The chain combines TRBV2 with TRBJ2-5; D might be TRBD2 (7 bases). The CDR3 runs to 14 residues. The germline CDR1 and CDR2 sequences are SNHLY and FYNNEI. V was shortened by 8 bases and J by 5 bases, with 18 bases between the two germline ends. The CDR3 nucleotides read TGTGCCAGCCCCTCGCGGGGGCGAGGGGAGACCCAGTACTTC. Translated: CASPSRGRGETQYF.

The chain links TRBV5-1 to TRBJ2-1, with D uncertain. The CDR3 loop spans 15 amino acids. V lost 3 bases, J lost 1 base, and 11 bases lay in between. Germline V lookup: CDR1 SGHRS, CDR2 YFSETQ. DNA of the CDR3: TGCGCCAGCAGCTCTAACACAATATCCTACAATGAGCAGTTCTTC. Its translation: CASSSNTISYNEQFF.

J is TRBJ2-7 and V is TRBV19; tentatively, D is TRBD1 (6 bases). V shed 6 bases and J shed 1 base, with 13 bases lying between them. Germline V gene lookup returns CDR1 LNHDA and CDR2 SQIVND (reference sequence). This CDR3 has 14 amino acids. Here the CDR3 DNA reads TGTGCCAGTAGCAACAGGGTATGGTCCTACGAGCAGTACTTC. Its protein product is CASSNRVWSYEQYF.

The chain employs TRBV7-2 and TRBJ2-3; D may be TRBD2 (5 bases). The V end lost 2 bases, the J end lost 2 bases, and 17 bases lay between the germline ends. Germline values: CDR1 SGHTA, CDR2 FQGNSA. The CDR3 is made up of 17 amino acids. For the CDR3, the DNA is TGTGCCAGCAGCTTAAGGATGTTCCTAGCAAACACAGATACGCAGTATTTT. It specifies CASSLRMFLANTDTQYF. Full variable domain (outside the CDR3, taken from reference TRBV7-2 and TRBJ2-3): GAGVSQSPSNKVTEKGKDVELRCDPISGHTALYWYRQSLGQGLEFLIYFQGNSAPDKSGLPSDRFSAERTGGSVSTLTIQRTQQEDSAVYLCASSLRMFLANTDTQYFGPGTRLTVL.

The rearrangement uses TRBV4-1 and TRBJ2-7; D possibly corresponds to TRBD1 (5 bases). Germline CDR1 MGHRA, CDR2 YSYEKL. V was pared by 2 bases and J by 2 bases, with 10 bases between. This CDR3 contains 14 residues. CDR3 nucleotides: TGCGCCAGCAGCCAACTTTCAGGGACCTACGAGCAGTACTTC. Its protein product is CASSQLSGTYEQYF.

The chain carries TRBV7-2 and TRBJ1-1; unclear D gene. V shed 2 bases and J shed 1 base, with 8 bases lying between them. The CDR3 sequence is 14 residues long. Per germline, CDR1 SGHTA and CDR2 FQGNSA. The CDR3 spells CASSLLRSNTEAFF. The DNA for the CDR3 is TGTGCCAGCAGCTTATTACGGTCGAACACTGAAGCTTTCTTT.

The chain links TRBV4-3 to TRBJ1-6; D is possibly TRBD1 (6 bases). Looked up from germline, CDR1 is LGHNA and CDR2 is YSLEER. This CDR3 comprises 16 residues. V was trimmed by 5 bases and J by 2 bases, leaving 13 bases between them. CDR3 protein: CASSVQGPPYNSPLHF. DNA of the CDR3: TGCGCCAGCAGCGTCCAGGGGCCCCCCTATAATTCACCCCTCCACTTT.

This chain connects TRBV9 to TRBJ2-7; TRBD1 might be the D (5 bases). Trimming pared 0 bases from V and 5 bases from J, leaving 12 bases between. CDR3 size: 14 residues. The germline gives CDR1 SGDLS, CDR2 YYNGEE. This CDR3 is CASSVDPARDEQYF. The CDR3 DNA follows: TGTGCCAGCAGCGTAGACCCGGCCAGGGACGAGCAGTACTTC.

This clone was recorded only once. The chain uses TRBV27 and TRBJ2-7; the D is unclear. This CDR3 is 13 amino acids long. Germline CDR1 MNHEY, CDR2 SMNVEV (reference sequence). Trimming pared 6 bases from V and 3 bases from J, leaving 12 bases between. CDR3 region: CASSVSSGYEQYF. CDR3 DNA sequence: TGTGCCAGCAGCGTATCTTCAGGCTACGAGCAGTACTTC.

V is TRBV6-5 and J is TRBJ1-1; D may be TRBD1 (5 bases). CDR3 length equals 14 residues. Germline V gives CDR1 MNHEY, CDR2 SVGAGI. The V and J ends lost 6 bases and 1 base respectively, with 12 bases between them. CDR3 DNA sequence: TGTGCCAGCAGCCAGGGCACGGGGAACACTGAAGCTTTCTTT. It yields the protein CASSQGTGNTEAFF.

For the CDR3, the DNA is TGTGCCAGCAGTTATGATTCTTTCGAGACCCAGTACTTC. As protein: CASSYDSFETQYF. V usage is TRBV6-5 and J usage is TRBJ2-5; D is unclear. Trimming took 3 bases from V and 5 from J, leaving 10 bases between them. The CDR3 has 13 amino acids. Germline loops: CDR1 MNHEY, CDR2 SVGAGI.

The chain combines TRBV5-1 with TRBJ1-2; TRBD1 agrees at 8 bases. This CDR3 region has 15 residues. With V trimmed by 4 bases and J by 2 bases, 7 bases remained unmatched. Germline CDR1 SGHRS, CDR2 YFSETQ. Here the CDR3 DNA reads TGCGCCAGCAGCCTCGACGGACAGGGCAACTATGGCTACACCTTC. It codes for CASSLDGQGNYGYTF. Looking up the rest from reference TRBV5-1 and TRBJ1-2 gives the full variable domain: KAGVTQTPRYLIKTRGQQVTLSCSPISGHRSVSWYQQTPGQGLQFLFEYFSETQRNKGNFPGRFSGRQFSNSRSEMNVSTLELGDSALYLCASSLDGQGNYGYTFGSGTRLTVV.

V is TRBV3-1 (or the pseudogene TRBV3-2) and J is TRBJ2-1; TRBD2 agrees at 10 bases. After removal of 4 bases from V and 6 bases from J, the junction contained 6 bases not matched to a gene. Germline loops: CDR1 LGHDT, CDR2 YNNKEL (reference sequence). This CDR3 is 15 amino acids long. The CDR3 DNA follows: TGTGCCAGCAGCCTATCGAGCGGGGGGGTCAATGAGCAGTTCTTC. It translates to CASSLSSGGVNEQFF.

The V gene is TRBV6-5, the J gene TRBJ2-1; D ambiguous. The CDR3 spans 12 residues. CDR1 is MNHEY and CDR2 is SVGAGI in the germline V gene. The ends were cut back, 6 bases at V and 12 bases at J, with 15 bases in the middle. In DNA form, the CDR3 reads TGTGCCAGCAGGGGAAAGACCCTAGTGCAGTTCTTC. It specifies CASRGKTLVQFF.

The J gene is TRBJ2-2, the V gene TRBV19; 8 positions match TRBD2. Per the germline V gene, CDR1 is LNHDA and CDR2 is SQIVND (reference sequence). There are 16 residues in the CDR3. The V and J ends lost 6 bases and 4 bases, in that order; junction bases with no gene match: 10. CDR3 in DNA: TGTGCCAGTAGGGAAGGGGCGGGGGGCACCACCGGGGAGCTGTTTTTT. This sequence encodes CASREGAGGTTGELFF.

The chain joins TRBV9 to TRBJ1-3; 9 bases are shared with TRBD1. Germline CDR1 SGDLS, CDR2 YYNGEE. This CDR3 has 15 amino acids. V dropped 3 bases and J dropped 4; count of bases not matched to a gene: 5. CDR3 in amino acids: CASSANRGRGNTIYF. CDR3 bases: TGTGCCAGCAGCGCGAACAGGGGGCGCGGAAACACCATATATTTT.

The chain joins TRBV3-1 (or the pseudogene TRBV3-2) to TRBJ1-2; tentative D call: TRBD1 (6 bases). V lost 10 bases and J 8 bases, leaving 23 bases between the germline ends. Germline CDR1 reads LGHDT; CDR2 reads YNNKEL (reference sequence). The CDR3 is 14 amino acids. In DNA, the CDR3 is TGTGCCACCGATGGGGGACACCGTATGGGGGGCTACACCTTC. This gives the protein CATDGGHRMGGYTF.

CDR3 bases: TGTGCCAGTAGTATTGGCAGGGACGGTGAAAAACTGTTTTTT. It encodes CASSIGRDGEKLFF. This chain connects TRBV19 to TRBJ1-4, with TRBD1 as a possible D gene (5 bases). Germline V gene data show CDR1 as LNHDA and CDR2 as SQIVND (reference sequence). The CDR3 consists of 14 residues. V lost 3 bases, J lost 7 bases, and 12 bases lay in between.

The chain has TRBV12-5 and TRBJ1-4; possibly TRBD1 for D (5 bases). Deletions cut 2 bases from V and 5 bases from J, with 9 bases between. There are 14 residues in the CDR3. The germline V gene encodes CDR1 LGHNT and CDR2 FRNRAP. For the CDR3, the DNA is TGTGCTAGTGGTTTGAGGGCAGGGAATGAAAAACTGTTTTTT. Its protein product is CASGLRAGNEKLFF.

The rearrangement joins TRBV3-1 (or the pseudogene TRBV3-2) to TRBJ1-4; possible D gene TRBD1, 6 bases. Trimming removed 6 bases from V and 2 bases from J, with 10 bases in between. CDR3 length: 14 residues. The germline CDR1 and CDR2 sequences are LGHDT and YNNKEL (reference sequence). DNA of the CDR3: TGTGCCAGCAGACGGACAGTCACTAATGAAAAACTGTTTTTT. Translation: CASRRTVTNEKLFF.

The chain uses TRBV28 and TRBJ1-5; D gene uncertain. Germline V gene sequence: CDR1 MDHEN, CDR2 SYDVKM. This CDR3 contains 13 residues. Trimming removed 3 bases at V and 5 bases at J, with 8 bases between. CDR3 sequence (DNA): TGTGCCAGCAGTTTTGGCAGCTATCAGCCCCAGCATTTT. Translating it yields CASSFGSYQPQHF.

This rearrangement joins TRBV5-1 to TRBJ2-1; the match to TRBD2 covers 10 bases. V lost 4 bases, J lost 7 bases, and 20 bases stayed unmatched. This CDR3 has 19 amino acids. Germline V gene data show CDR1 as SGHRS and CDR2 as YFSETQ. The CDR3 protein is CASSPEASGGGMPLNEQFF. CDR3 DNA sequence: TGCGCCAGCAGCCCGGAGGCTAGCGGGGGAGGCATGCCCTTAAATGAGCAGTTCTTC. Together with reference TRBV5-1 and TRBJ2-1, the CDR3 gives the full variable domain: KAGVTQTPRYLIKTRGQQVTLSCSPISGHRSVSWYQQTPGQGLQFLFEYFSETQRNKGNFPGRFSGRQFSNSRSEMNVSTLELGDSALYLCASSPEASGGGMPLNEQFFGPGTRLTVL.

This clone is a singleton in its sample. This rearrangement joins TRBV19 to TRBJ1-6, with a weak D call TRBD1 (5 bases). V was cut by 6 bases and J by 10 bases, with 13 bases left in between. This CDR3 is built from 13 residues. Germline-derived CDR1 and CDR2 are LNHDA and SQIVND (reference sequence). The CDR3 nucleotides are TGTGCCAGTAGGGGGGGACGGGAATCACCCCTCCACTTT. It codes for CASRGGRESPLHF.